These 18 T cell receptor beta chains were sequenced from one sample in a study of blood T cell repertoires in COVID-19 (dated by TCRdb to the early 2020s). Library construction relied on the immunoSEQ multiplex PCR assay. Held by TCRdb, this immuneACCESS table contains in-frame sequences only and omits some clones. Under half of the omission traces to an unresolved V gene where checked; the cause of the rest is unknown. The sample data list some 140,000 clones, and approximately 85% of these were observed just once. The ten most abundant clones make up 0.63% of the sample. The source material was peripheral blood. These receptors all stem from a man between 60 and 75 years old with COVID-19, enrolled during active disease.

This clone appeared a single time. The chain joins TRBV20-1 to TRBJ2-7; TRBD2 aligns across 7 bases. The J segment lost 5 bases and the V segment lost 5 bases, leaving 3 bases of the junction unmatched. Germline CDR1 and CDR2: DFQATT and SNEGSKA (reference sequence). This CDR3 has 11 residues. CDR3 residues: CSALGTNEQYF. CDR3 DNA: TGCAGTGCTCTCGGGACTAACGAGCAGTACTTC.

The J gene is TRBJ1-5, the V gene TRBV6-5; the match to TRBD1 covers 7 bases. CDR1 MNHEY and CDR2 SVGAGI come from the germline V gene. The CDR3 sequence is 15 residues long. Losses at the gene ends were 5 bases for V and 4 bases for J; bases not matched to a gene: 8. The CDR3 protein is CASSQPDRVNQPQHF. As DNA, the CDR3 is TGTGCCAGCAGTCAACCCGACAGGGTAAATCAGCCCCAGCATTTT.

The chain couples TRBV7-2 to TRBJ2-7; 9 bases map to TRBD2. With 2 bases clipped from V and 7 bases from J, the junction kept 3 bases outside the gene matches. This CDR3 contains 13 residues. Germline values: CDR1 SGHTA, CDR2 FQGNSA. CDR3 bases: TGTGCCAGCAGCTTAACTAGCGGGTCGGAGCAGTACTTC. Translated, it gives CASSLTSGSEQYF.

The CDR3, as DNA: TGTGCCAGTAGTAAGGACAGCGGGAGGGCCTTCCACGAGCAGTACTTC. Protein sequence: CASSKDSGRAFHEQYF. The V call is TRBV19, the J call TRBJ2-7; 10 positions match TRBD2. After removal of 4 bases from V and 5 bases from J, the junction contained 11 bases not matched to a gene. The germline V gene encodes CDR1 LNHDA and CDR2 SQIVND (reference sequence). The CDR3 loop spans 16 amino acids.

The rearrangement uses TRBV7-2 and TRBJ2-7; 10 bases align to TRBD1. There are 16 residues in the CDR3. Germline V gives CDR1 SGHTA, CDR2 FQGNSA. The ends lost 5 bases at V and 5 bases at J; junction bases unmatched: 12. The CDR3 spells CASSGRGDRGMHEQYF. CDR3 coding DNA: TGTGCCAGCAGCGGCCGAGGGGACAGGGGTATGCACGAGCAGTACTTC.

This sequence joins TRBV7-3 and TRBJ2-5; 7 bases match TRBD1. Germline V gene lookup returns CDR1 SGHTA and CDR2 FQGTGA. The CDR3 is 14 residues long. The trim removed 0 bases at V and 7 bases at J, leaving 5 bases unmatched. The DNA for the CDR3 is TGTGCCAGCAGCTTAACAGGGGGCGCCGGGACCCAGTACTTC. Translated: CASSLTGGAGTQYF.

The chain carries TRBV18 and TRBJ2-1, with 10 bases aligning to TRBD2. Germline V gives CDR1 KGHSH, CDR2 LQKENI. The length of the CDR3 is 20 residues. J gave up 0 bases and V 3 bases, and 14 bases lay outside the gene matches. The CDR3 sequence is CASSPLLGTSDEPSYNEQFF. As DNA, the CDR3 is TGTGCCAGCTCACCCCTCCTTGGGACTAGCGATGAACCCTCCTACAATGAGCAGTTCTTC.

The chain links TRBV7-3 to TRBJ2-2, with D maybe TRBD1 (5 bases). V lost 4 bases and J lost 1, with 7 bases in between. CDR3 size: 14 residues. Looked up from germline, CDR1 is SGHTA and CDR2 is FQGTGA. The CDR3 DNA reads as TGTGCCAGCAGCTCTCAGGGGAACACCGGGGAGCTGTTTTTT. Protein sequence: CASSSQGNTGELFF.

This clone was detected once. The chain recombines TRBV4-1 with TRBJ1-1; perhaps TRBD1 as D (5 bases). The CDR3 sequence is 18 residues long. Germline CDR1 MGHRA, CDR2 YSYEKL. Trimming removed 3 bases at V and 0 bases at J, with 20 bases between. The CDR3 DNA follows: TGCGCCAGCAGCCACGTTCAGGGCGAACGAGGCATGAACACTGAAGCTTTCTTT. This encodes CASSHVQGERGMNTEAFF.

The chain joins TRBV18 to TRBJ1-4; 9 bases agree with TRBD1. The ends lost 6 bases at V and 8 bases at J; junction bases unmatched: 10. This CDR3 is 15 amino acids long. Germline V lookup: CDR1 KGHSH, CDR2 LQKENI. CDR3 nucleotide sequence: TGTGCCAGCTCGCCCACAGGGGGCTACGGGGAAAAACTGTTTTTT. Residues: CASSPTGGYGEKLFF. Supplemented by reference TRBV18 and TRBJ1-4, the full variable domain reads NAGVMQNPRHLVRRRGQEARLRCSPMKGHSHVYWYRQLPEEGLKFMVYLQKENIIDESGMPKERFSAEFPKEGPSILRIQQVVRGDSAAYFCASSPTGGYGEKLFFGSGTQLSVL.

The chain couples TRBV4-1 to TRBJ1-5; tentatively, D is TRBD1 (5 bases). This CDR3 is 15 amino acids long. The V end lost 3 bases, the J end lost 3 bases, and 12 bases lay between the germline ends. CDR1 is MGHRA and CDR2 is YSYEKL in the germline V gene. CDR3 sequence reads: CASSQAGLYNQPQHF. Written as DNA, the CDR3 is TGCGCCAGCAGCCAGGCGGGACTGTACAATCAGCCCCAGCATTTT.

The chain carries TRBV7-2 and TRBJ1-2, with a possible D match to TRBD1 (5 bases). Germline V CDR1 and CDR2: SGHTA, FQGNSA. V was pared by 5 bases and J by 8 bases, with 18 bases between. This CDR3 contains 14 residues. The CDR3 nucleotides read TGTGCCAGCAGCCCAGTCGACAGCATCGGAGGCTACACCTTC. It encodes CASSPVDSIGGYTF.

CDR3 DNA sequence: TGTGCCAGCTCACTAGGACAGGGCCAAAATTCACCCCTCCACTTT. Protein: CASSLGQGQNSPLHF. This chain links TRBV18 with TRBJ1-6; 8 bases are a match to TRBD1. The V and J ends lost 4 bases and 7 bases, in that order; junction bases with no gene match: 6. This CDR3 has 15 amino acids. In germline, CDR1 is KGHSH, CDR2 LQKENI.

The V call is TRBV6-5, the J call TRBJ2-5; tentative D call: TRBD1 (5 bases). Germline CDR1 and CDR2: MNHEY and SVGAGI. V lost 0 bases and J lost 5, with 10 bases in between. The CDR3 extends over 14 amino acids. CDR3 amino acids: CASSYSQGQETQYF. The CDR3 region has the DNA TGTGCCAGCAGTTACTCGCAGGGTCAGGAGACCCAGTACTTC.

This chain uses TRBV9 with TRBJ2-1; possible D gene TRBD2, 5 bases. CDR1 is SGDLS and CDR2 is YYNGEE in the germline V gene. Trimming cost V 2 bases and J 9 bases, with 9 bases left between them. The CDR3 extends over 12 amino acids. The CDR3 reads CASSVFGVEQFF. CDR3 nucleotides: TGTGCCAGCAGCGTCTTCGGGGTTGAGCAGTTCTTC.

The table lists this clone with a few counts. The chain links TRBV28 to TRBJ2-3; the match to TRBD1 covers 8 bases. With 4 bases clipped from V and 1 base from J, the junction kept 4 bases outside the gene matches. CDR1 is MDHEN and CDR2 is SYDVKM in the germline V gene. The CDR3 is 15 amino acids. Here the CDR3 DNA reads TGTGCCAGCAGTTCTACAGGGGGACGCACAGATACGCAGTATTTT. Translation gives CASSSTGGRTDTQYF.

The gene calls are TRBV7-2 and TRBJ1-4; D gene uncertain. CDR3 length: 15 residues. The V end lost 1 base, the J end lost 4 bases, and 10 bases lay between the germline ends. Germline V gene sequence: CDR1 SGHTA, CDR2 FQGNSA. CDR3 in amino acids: CASSLGTVRNEKLFF. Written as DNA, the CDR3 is TGTGCCAGCAGCTTAGGCACGGTGCGTAATGAAAAACTGTTTTTT.

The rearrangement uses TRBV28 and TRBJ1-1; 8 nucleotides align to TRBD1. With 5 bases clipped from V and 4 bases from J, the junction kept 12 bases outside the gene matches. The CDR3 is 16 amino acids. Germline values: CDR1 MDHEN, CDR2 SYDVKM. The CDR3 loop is CASSIYRGFSSTEAFF. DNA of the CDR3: TGTGCCAGCAGTATTTACAGGGGGTTTTCGAGCACTGAAGCTTTCTTT.